This record covers a single T cell receptor (beta chain). CD8+ and CD4+ blood T cells underwent TCR beta sequencing. CDR3 length: 15 residues. Trimming took 5 bases from V and 4 from J; bases not matched to a gene: 9. Germline loops: CDR1 SGHAT, CDR2 FQNNGV. This record belongs to a study of CD8 T cells in Susac syndrome. Overall study: Intravenous immunoglobulin alone or corticosteroids were being given to patients with Susac syndrome at blood draw, unless they were therapy-naive.

After extraction with the RNeasy kit, roughly 0.5 to 1 ug of the RNA was reverse transcribed using random hexamers. Across 54 Vbeta and 13 Jbeta, immunoSEQ multiplex PCR amplified TCR beta CDR3. TCRdb redid the calling of the immunoSEQ multiplex PCR reads with MiXCR, one entry per CDR3 protein. Seen here are about 240,000 distinct CDR3 sequences, about 95% observed once, and the top ten hold approximately 0.1%. Sequenced input: CD4+ T cells from PBMCs. This receptor was taken from a human donor with Susac syndrome. The chain combines TRBV11-2 with TRBJ2-5, with 8 bases aligning to TRBD2. This CDR3 reads CASSTLLAGRETQYF. In DNA, the CDR3 is TGTGCCAGCAGCACCCTTTTAGCGGGGAGAGAGACCCAGTACTTC.